This T cell receptor (beta chain) comes out of a study of beta chain features in type 1 diabetes. Investigators reverse transcribed all isolated RNA, so they sequenced expressed TCRB transcripts. Deep immunoSEQ sequencing covered naive, central memory and regulatory T cell samples. The method was immunoSEQ multiplex PCR; TCRdb's version includes in-frame clones alone and lacks a portion of them. The top ten hold over 0.6% of the sample, which has some 140,000 clones, roughly 10% seen once. Overall study results and limits: Patients with type 1 diabetes carried fewer insertions and had more deletions at their VDJ junctions. Shortening that was moderate but significant affected the TCRB CDR3s of Type 1 diabetes patients in all four CD4+ subsets.

The CDR3 has 12 residues. V lost 8 bases and J lost 6; bases outside the gene matches: 4. Germline loops: CDR1 SNHLY, CDR2 FYNNEI. Each of the sorted populations had a purity greater than 95%. As for this clone: Its antigen is as yet unknown.

Sequenced: central memory CD4+ T cells from blood. The chain couples TRBV2 to TRBJ1-2; 9 positions match TRBD1. The sequence derives from a young man with type 1 diabetes. DNA of the CDR3: TGTGCCAGCGGGGACAGGGATCATGGCTACACCTTC. This codes for CASGDRDHGYTF.